The T cell receptor beta chain described here comes from a study of vaccination effects on CD4 cells after COVID-19. Study conclusions and caveats: Substantial clonal contraction characterized both infection- and vaccine-induced clones late after vaccination.

After expansion with viral peptide pools in the ViraFEST assay, antigen-specific CD4+ T cells were sequenced. After roughly 10 days in culture, the CD4+ T cells were isolated. Participants completed two doses of the BNT162b2 or mRNA-1273 vaccine. Concerning this clone: Its antigen is undetermined.

Per the germline V gene, CDR1 is MNHEY and CDR2 is SMNVEV (reference sequence). V dropped 5 bases and J dropped 7 bases, with 27 bases sitting between them. CDR3 length: 17 amino acids. Assay: immunoSEQ multiplex PCR; the TCRdb copy retains only in-frame clones and omits some. This table has tens of thousands of clones, over 60% appearing once. The sequence came from a human donor who received a COVID-19 vaccine. The input for sequencing was CD4+ T cells from PBMCs cultured with HCoV-OC43 spike peptides, taken after COVID-19 vaccination. The subset was: HCoV-OC43 spike overlapping peptide pool stimulation. The rearrangement links TRBV27 to TRBJ2-7; D might be TRBD1 (6 bases). The CDR3 DNA follows: TGTGCCAGCAGTCTTATAATCCGGGACACTTTCCCGGGGGAGCAGTACTTC. Amino acid sequence: CASSLIIRDTFPGEQYF.